The text below deals with one T cell receptor beta chain. Its antigen is not yet known. Within one base of it there is no much larger clone, and no base qualities were kept. The time point label, as the study defines it: baseline before first vaccination. The vaccinee samples were drawn from two UK trials, COV001 and COV002, one of which was a single-blind randomized controlled phase 2/3 trial testing AZD1222 (ChAdOx1 nCoV-19) in healthy adults. For TCRbeta chain sequencing, PBMC samples from trial participants were taken at day 0 and at day 28 after the second dose. This record belongs to a study of T cell responses to AZD1222 COVID-19 vaccine (TCRdb year 2021). Regarding the complete study: AZD1222 recipients with second doses at about 4 weeks or about 12 weeks were pooled, because spike-specific TCR depth and breadth did not differ between schedules. A total of 230 to 250 trial participants underwent TCR sequencing, of whom 200 to 220 had received two doses of AZD1222 and 26 had received two doses of the MenACWY control vaccine. Trial participants were enrolled by age into 18-55, 56-69 and 70-plus year subgroups, with roughly 160, 29 and 62 TCR-sequenced participants respectively.

General study outcomes and caveats: The vaccine-associated CD4 TCRs covered the entire spike protein, and the dominant responses fell in regions 160-218 and 743-854. Conclusions about previously exposed vaccinees were limited because only 6 or 7 AZD1222 recipients were SARS-CoV-2 seropositive at baseline. In the small 56-69-year group, the increase in depth fell short of significance, most likely because of low power. Reportedly, close to half of the unique spike-specific TCRs recognized epitopes lying outside the regions that are mutated in the B.1.351 and B.1.1.7 variants. A significant rise in spike-specific TCR breadth and depth was observed after two AZD1222 doses relative to day 0 and relative to MenACWY recipients. No day 14 peak-response samples were available, so repertoires were characterized only after the peak T cell response. Participants were mostly white British, with more females than males. The authors suggested clonal diversity may have been underestimated.

The CDR3 regions of human TCRbeta chains were subjected to immunosequencing. On the authors' methods: TCRs in the repertoires were matched against a reference library of SARS-CoV-2-specific TCRs that had been generated with the MIRA antigen-specificity platform. Breadth meant the fraction of unique TCRs that were SARS-CoV-2-associated, whereas depth meant the fraction of total T cells that were SARS-CoV-2-associated. Each spike-specific TCR was assigned to its reactive spike region and to a CD4 or CD8 class using the MIRA data. Log10-transformed breadth and depth values were compared by one-way ANOVA with Sidak's multiple comparisons tests. TCRdb took this table from immuneACCESS and kept in-frame rearrangements with V and J called. Such tables lack part of the clones; where checked against another copy, unresolved V genes explain under half of the gap, and the rest is unexplained. V, J and clone size derive from that table, while D and trimming were established from the DNA sequence. Recorded for this sample are tens of thousands of clones; 65% to 90% of them occurred a single time. About 19% of the sample lies in the top ten.

This TCR derives from an adult in good health. The material was peripheral blood, obtained on day 0 of AZD1222 vaccination.

The nucleotide sequence reads TGTGCCAGCAGCGTAGGGACCCACAAAGAGACCCAGTACTTC. Its amino acids are CASSVGTHKETQYF. The chain uses TRBV9 and TRBJ2-5; the D gene cannot be named for sure. CDR1 and CDR2 (SGDLS, YYNGEE) derive from the germline V gene. The CDR3, cysteine through phenylalanine, is 14 amino acids long. Here the CDR3 DNA is all that survives: 42 bases in frame from base 1. Relative to germline, V is 0 bases shorter and J is 3 bases shorter, with 9 bases between their ends.